A selection of T cell receptor beta chains follows, all from one sample in a study of shared clonotypes between healthy human individuals. Produced via immunoSEQ multiplex PCR; TCRdb's table is partial and in-frame only. Among 2.3 million or so clones listed, 93% were seen once. Specimen: naive CD4+ T cells from PBMCs. The receptor set was obtained from a man between 18 and 29 years old in good health. Some clones in this sample may be carry-over from other donors' samples. CDR3s include the opening cysteine and the closing phenylalanine or tryptophan. The order of the fields is clone size, V gene, J gene, D gene, CDR3 protein, CDR3 DNA. A D gene is named only where the DNA matches it firmly. Rows may omit the clone size; those that give it use once, few, many or a size class.

clone size: once
V gene: TRBV19
J gene: TRBJ1-5
D gene: .
CDR3 protein: CASSIGGSVLPQHF
CDR3 DNA: TGTGCCAGTAGTATAGGAGGATCCGTACTCCCCCAGCATTTT

clone size: .
V gene: TRBV6-1
J gene: TRBJ2-7
D gene: TRBD2
CDR3 protein: CASSEASGRASYEQYF
CDR3 DNA: TGTGCCAGCAGTGAAGCTAGCGGGAGGGCTTCCTACGAGCAGTACTTC

clone size: .
V gene: TRBV11-2
J gene: TRBJ2-7
D gene: .
CDR3 protein: CASSIIGYEQYF
CDR3 DNA: TGTGCCAGCAGCATAATCGGCTACGAGCAGTACTTC

clone size: .
V gene: TRBV11-2
J gene: TRBJ2-3
D gene: TRBD1
CDR3 protein: CASSSDRVLNTQYF
CDR3 DNA: TGTGCCAGCAGCTCCGACAGGGTATTGAATACGCAGTATTTT

clone size: .
V gene: TRBV28
J gene: TRBJ2-2
D gene: .
CDR3 protein: CAAGAGELFF
CDR3 DNA: TGTGCCGCAGGAGCCGGGGAGCTGTTTTTT

clone size: .
V gene: TRBV7-9
J gene: TRBJ2-2
D gene: .
CDR3 protein: CASSLQSTGELFF
CDR3 DNA: TGTGCCAGCAGCTTACAGTCGACCGGGGAGCTGTTTTTT

clone size: .
V gene: TRBV4-1
J gene: TRBJ2-7
D gene: TRBD2
CDR3 protein: CASSLGLAGGYEQYF
CDR3 DNA: TGCGCCAGCAGCCTGGGACTAGCGGGAGGCTACGAGCAGTACTTC

clone size: .
V gene: TRBV6-5
J gene: TRBJ2-1
D gene: TRBD1
CDR3 protein: CASSYSGQSTYNEQFF
CDR3 DNA: TGTGCCAGCAGTTACTCGGGACAGTCCACCTACAATGAGCAGTTCTTC

clone size: once
V gene: TRBV9
J gene: TRBJ2-7
D gene: TRBD1
CDR3 protein: CASSVDGTASYEQYF
CDR3 DNA: TGTGCCAGCAGCGTAGACGGGACAGCCTCCTACGAGCAGTACTTC

clone size: .
V gene: TRBV5-1
J gene: TRBJ2-7
D gene: .
CDR3 protein: CASSLGGTYEQYF
CDR3 DNA: TGCGCCAGCAGCTTGGGTGGGACCTACGAGCAGTACTTC

clone size: .
V gene: TRBV27
J gene: TRBJ2-7
D gene: TRBD1
CDR3 protein: CASSLWSFKRGQPYEQYF
CDR3 DNA: TGTGCCAGCAGTTTATGGAGTTTTAAGAGGGGACAGCCTTACGAGCAGTACTTC

clone size: .
V gene: TRBV28
J gene: TRBJ1-1
D gene: .
CDR3 protein: CASKAVGITEAFF
CDR3 DNA: TGTGCCAGCAAGGCGGTAGGGATAACTGAAGCTTTCTTT

clone size: .
V gene: TRBV7-2
J gene: TRBJ2-7
D gene: .
CDR3 protein: CASSFWGQYEQYF
CDR3 DNA: TGTGCCAGCAGCTTTTGGGGGCAGTACGAGCAGTACTTC

clone size: .
V gene: TRBV20-1
J gene: TRBJ1-5
D gene: .
CDR3 protein: CSARGRRPQHF
CDR3 DNA: TGCAGTGCCAGGGGTCGTCGGCCCCAGCATTTT

clone size: .
V gene: TRBV5-1
J gene: TRBJ2-7
D gene: TRBD2
CDR3 protein: CASSPVASGASYEQYF
CDR3 DNA: TGCGCCAGCAGCCCGGTTGCTAGCGGGGCCTCCTACGAGCAGTACTTC

clone size: .
V gene: TRBV15
J gene: TRBJ2-7
D gene: TRBD2
CDR3 protein: CATSLAGGTHYEQYF
CDR3 DNA: TGTGCCACCAGCTTAGCGGGAGGGACACACTACGAGCAGTACTTC

clone size: .
V gene: TRBV7-8
J gene: TRBJ2-1
D gene: .
CDR3 protein: CASSLTDGEQFF
CDR3 DNA: TGTGCCAGCAGCTTGACAGATGGTGAGCAGTTCTTC

clone size: .
V gene: TRBV7-8
J gene: TRBJ1-2
D gene: .
CDR3 protein: CASPVVIKDGYTF
CDR3 DNA: TGTGCCAGCCCCGTTGTTATTAAGGATGGCTACACCTTC

clone size: .
V gene: TRBV6-5
J gene: TRBJ1-2
D gene: .
CDR3 protein: CASRLDGGRGYTF
CDR3 DNA: TGTGCCAGCAGGTTGGACGGCGGTAGGGGCTACACCTTC

clone size: .
V gene: TRBV27
J gene: TRBJ2-1
D gene: TRBD2
CDR3 protein: CASSLRLAGGVSSYNEQFF
CDR3 DNA: TGTGCCAGCAGTCTCAGACTAGCGGGAGGGGTAAGCTCCTACAATGAGCAGTTCTTC

clone size: .
V gene: TRBV28
J gene: TRBJ2-1
D gene: TRBD2
CDR3 protein: CASTLAGVYNEQFF
CDR3 DNA: TGTGCCAGCACCCTAGCGGGGGTCTACAATGAGCAGTTCTTC

clone size: once
V gene: TRBV6-1
J gene: TRBJ2-7
D gene: TRBD2
CDR3 protein: CASTGTSGAYEQYF
CDR3 DNA: TGTGCCAGCACCGGGACTAGCGGGGCTTACGAGCAGTACTTC

clone size: .
V gene: TRBV5-1
J gene: TRBJ2-7
D gene: TRBD1
CDR3 protein: CASSLVQGAYEQYF
CDR3 DNA: TGCGCCAGCAGCCTTGTGCAGGGGGCCTACGAGCAGTACTTC

clone size: .
V gene: TRBV7-9
J gene: TRBJ1-5
D gene: TRBD1
CDR3 protein: CASSLGQGSNQPQHF
CDR3 DNA: TGTGCCAGCAGCTTGGGACAGGGTAGCAATCAGCCCCAGCATTTT